These 26 T cell receptor beta chains were all obtained from the same sample, sequenced in a study of blood T cells in healthy people across ages. Combining a sample-barcoded 5' primer with a J-beta primer mix, a second PCR ran for roughly 6 to 12 cycles. TCRdb fed the 5' RACE reads into MiXCR, producing one record per CDR3 protein. The sample shows some 640,000 distinct CDR3 sequences, approximately 30% of them seen only once. The sequenced sample was blood. Receptor source: a woman older than 75 in good health.

This clonotype was detected many times. CDR3 coding DNA: TGTGCCAGCAGCCAGGGTACTGAAGCTTTCTTT. Its translation: CASSQGTEAFF. This rearrangement joins TRBV6-2 or TRBV6-3 to TRBJ1-1; maybe TRBD1 (5 bases). Germline CDR1 reads MNHEY; CDR2 reads SVGEGT. V was clipped by 6 bases and J by 5 bases, with 7 bases between them. The CDR3 runs 11 residues.

This clonotype was observed a handful of times. With a much larger clone just one base away, this may be a read error. The rearrangement links TRBV29-1 to TRBJ2-1, with 12 bases matching TRBD2. The CDR3 runs 12 residues. The junction had 7 bases not matched to a gene; V was cut back by 6 bases and J by 13 bases. Per the germline V gene, CDR1 is SQVTM and CDR2 is ANQGSEA. The CDR3 bases are TGCAGCGTGGGACTAGCGGGTGAGACCCAGTTCTTC. This translates into CSVGLAGETQFF.

This clonotype was seen many times. The chain joins TRBV28 to TRBJ1-2; 9 nucleotides agree with TRBD1. After removal of 6 bases from V and 7 bases from J, the junction contained 12 bases not matched to a gene. Germline CDR1 is MDHEN and CDR2 is SYDVKM. The CDR3 sequence is 15 residues long. The CDR3 DNA reads TGTGCCAGCAGATACCGGGACAGGGACTCCCTTGGCTACACCTTC. Translation: CASRYRDRDSLGYTF.

Turning to this clonotype: The CDR3 ends on some other residue instead of the conserved phenylalanine or tryptophan, so this is likely a read error. The chain joins TRBV7-2 to TRBJ2-3; the D is unclear. CDR3 length: 12 residues. Germline CDR1 is SGHTA and CDR2 is FQGNSA. The CDR3 DNA reads TGTGCCAGCAGCTCCCGCCCAGAGACGCAGTATTGT. Translated: CASSSRPETQYC.

This clonotype was detected ten times or more. The V gene is TRBV20-1, the J gene TRBJ1-2, with D possibly TRBD1 on 6 matching bases. Germline assignment: CDR1 DFQATT and CDR2 SNEGSKA (reference sequence). The ends were cut back, 6 bases at V and 4 bases at J, with 15 bases in the middle. The CDR3 runs to 13 residues. This chain's CDR3 is CSAGTPDFYGYTF. The CDR3 nucleotides read TGCAGTGCCGGGACACCAGATTTCTATGGCTACACCTTC.

In its sample, this clonotype was seen a few times. The chain recombines TRBV6-5 with TRBJ1-6; maybe TRBD1 (6 bases). V was shortened by 4 bases and J by 7 bases, with 17 bases between the two germline ends. CDR1 is MNHEY and CDR2 is SVGAGI in the germline V gene. The CDR3 consists of 16 residues. CDR3 DNA: TGTGCCAGCAGTTCGCGGACAGCCGCGCGGAATTCACCCCTCCACTTT. Translation gives CASSSRTAARNSPLHF.

The gene calls are TRBV4-3 and TRBJ2-2; 9 bases agree with TRBD2. Germline V gives CDR1 LGHNA, CDR2 YSLEER. The CDR3 loop spans 17 amino acids. V gave up 0 bases and J gave up 4 bases; unmatched junction bases: 6. The CDR3 nucleotides read TGCGCCAGCAGCCAAGAAGGGCTAGCGGGGAGCACCGGGGAGCTGTTTTTT. Its protein is CASSQEGLAGSTGELFF.

A word on this clonotype: This clone may be a read error of a much larger clone one base away. The CDR3, as DNA: TGTGCCATCAGTGAGTCCGGGGGAGGGGGCTTTAATGAGCAGTACTTC. This codes for CAISESGGGGFNEQYF. This chain links TRBV10-3 with TRBJ2-7; D could derive from TRBD1 or TRBD2 (7 bases each). The germline V gene has CDR1 ENHRY and CDR2 SYGVKD. The CDR3 is made up of 16 amino acids. V was pared by 0 bases and J by 7 bases, with 19 bases between.

This clonotype came up many times. The chain couples TRBV3-1 to TRBJ2-1; no clear D. Per germline, CDR1 LGHDT and CDR2 YNNKEL (reference sequence). The CDR3 is 16 amino acids. V lost 4 bases to trimming and J lost 6 bases, with 19 bases between them. The CDR3, as DNA: TGTGCCAGCAGCCCACTATGGGTCGGAGAAGGCAATGAGCAGTTCTTC. Its translation: CASSPLWVGEGNEQFF.

This clonotype appeared many times. The rearrangement joins TRBV7-3 to TRBJ2-1; no reliable D call. V shed 5 bases and J shed 6 bases, with 17 bases lying between them. CDR1 is SGHTA, CDR2 FQGTGA, per germline. The CDR3 loop spans 15 amino acids. The CDR3 nucleotides are TGTGCCAGCAGCCCTAGAGGTGGTAGCATCAATGAGCAGTTCTTC. Protein sequence: CASSPRGGSINEQFF.

To note about this clonotype: This could be a read error, since a much larger clone is one nucleotide away. The chain employs TRBV5-6 and TRBJ2-5; D is unresolved. V was cut by 1 base and J by 1 base, with 17 bases left in between. The germline gives CDR1 SGHDT, CDR2 YYEEEE. The CDR3 runs to 17 residues. The DNA of the CDR3 is TGTGCCAGCAGCTTGCGGCTATACGGCGATCCCCAAGAGACCCAGTACTTC. This encodes CASSLRLYGDPQETQYF.

This clonotype showed up many times. This chain connects TRBV6-5 to TRBJ2-7; no definite D call. Germline lookup yields CDR1 MNHEY and CDR2 SVGAGI. The ends were cut back, 0 bases at V and 3 bases at J, with 9 bases in the middle. The CDR3 sequence is 14 residues long. The CDR3 DNA reads as TGTGCCAGCAGTTACTCGAAATCCAGCTACGAGCAGTACTTC. It yields the protein CASSYSKSSYEQYF.

Ten or more counts support this clonotype. This sequence joins TRBV27 and TRBJ2-6; TRBD2 might be the D (5 bases). Trimming shortened V by 11 bases and J by 2 bases, and 13 bases separated the two germline ends. This CDR3 is built from 14 residues. The germline gives CDR1 MNHEY, CDR2 SMNVEV (reference sequence). CDR3 nucleotides: TGTGCCGCAGCCGGGGAAACTGGGGCCAACGTCCTGACTTTC. Translating it yields CAAAGETGANVLTF.

J is TRBJ1-5 and V is TRBV30, with a tentative D call TRBD1 (5 bases). This CDR3 is built from 13 residues. Germline values: CDR1 GTSNPN, CDR2 SVGIG (reference sequence). V was clipped by 5 bases and J by 7 bases, with 15 bases between them. This CDR3 reads CAWRGSERQPQHF. CDR3 in DNA: TGTGCCTGGCGGGGCTCTGAAAGGCAGCCCCAGCATTTT.

This clonotype was observed once. This may be a read error, as it is one base from a much larger clone. The chain combines TRBV7-9 with TRBJ1-4, with D perhaps TRBD1 (5 bases). With 0 bases removed from V and 15 bases from J, the gap between germline ends came to 17 bases. The CDR3 loop spans 14 amino acids. The germline CDR1 and CDR2 sequences are SEHNR and FQNEAQ (reference sequence). In nucleotides, the CDR3 is TGTGCCAGCAGCTTAGCAGGGGCGCTCCCTTGGGTGTTTTTT. Translated: CASSLAGALPWVFF.

The table lists this clonotype with many counts. The rearrangement links TRBV5-1 to TRBJ2-7, with TRBD2 identical over 10 bases. Germline lookup yields CDR1 SGHRS and CDR2 YFSETQ. This CDR3 is 15 amino acids long. With 6 bases clipped from V and 1 base from J, the junction kept 7 bases outside the gene matches. The CDR3 loop is CASTPAGGGSYEQYF. CDR3 DNA sequence: TGCGCCAGCACGCCAGCGGGGGGGGGTTCCTACGAGCAGTACTTC.

The V and J genes are TRBV7-2 and TRBJ2-7; D not resolved. CDR1 is SGHTA, CDR2 FQGNSA, per germline. Deletions cut 5 bases from V and 2 bases from J, with 16 bases between. This CDR3 contains 15 residues. The CDR3 loop reads CASSVTFGRAYEQYF. As DNA, the CDR3 is TGTGCCAGCAGCGTGACCTTTGGCCGAGCCTACGAGCAGTACTTC.

This clonotype was seen a handful of times. Possible read error: a much larger clone is one base away. The chain couples TRBV11-2 to TRBJ2-5; possibly TRBD1 for D (5 bases). The CDR3 consists of 13 residues. Germline assignment: CDR1 SGHAT and CDR2 FQNNGV. V gave up 2 bases and J gave up 11 bases, with 15 bases separating them. CDR3 coding DNA: TGTGCCAGCAGCTTACGTCCGGACAATGAGCAGTACTTC. It encodes CASSLRPDNEQYF.

CDR3 loop: CAAPGGSNQPQHF. CDR3 bases: TGTGCCGCGCCTGGGGGTAGCAATCAGCCCCAGCATTTT. The chain links TRBV28 to TRBJ1-5; D may be TRBD1 (5 bases). V was pared by 11 bases and J by 0 bases, with 11 bases between. Germline-derived CDR1 and CDR2 are MDHEN and SYDVKM. The CDR3 extends over 13 amino acids.

This rearrangement joins TRBV20-1 to TRBJ1-1; D is perhaps TRBD1 (6 bases). Deletions cut 0 bases from V and 4 bases from J, with 9 bases between. The CDR3 totals 13 residues. In germline, CDR1 is DFQATT, CDR2 SNEGSKA (reference sequence). CDR3 DNA sequence: TGCAGTGCTAGAGATCTGGGGGCCACTGAAGCTTTCTTT. Its protein is CSARDLGATEAFF.

This clonotype has at least ten counts. The genes are TRBV4-2 and TRBJ2-7; 9 bases agree with TRBD2. The CDR3 has 16 amino acids. V shed 0 bases, J shed 2 bases, and the junction held 5 bases outside the gene matches. Germline V gene data show CDR1 as LGHNA and CDR2 as YNFKEQ. This CDR3 is CASSQEPSGVAYEQYF. In DNA form, the CDR3 reads TGTGCCAGCAGCCAAGAACCTAGCGGGGTAGCCTACGAGCAGTACTTC.

This clonotype was seen at least ten times. The chain has TRBV3-1 and TRBJ2-1; 11 bases match TRBD1. CDR1 and CDR2 (germline): LGHDT, YNNKEL (reference sequence). The CDR3 has 15 residues. V gave up 5 bases and J gave up 5 bases; unmatched junction bases: 5. For the CDR3, the DNA is TGTGCCAGCAGCTACGGGACAGGGGGGCACAATGAGCAGTTCTTC. Translation gives CASSYGTGGHNEQFF.

About this clonotype: At one end the junction does not follow the germline gene, possibly because of a read error. The chain links TRBV2 to TRBJ2-5; 11 bases align to TRBD1. CDR3 length: 18 amino acids. In germline, CDR1 is SNHLY, CDR2 FYNNEI. This CDR3 reads CACSGWDRGRGNQETQYF. The CDR3 coding sequence is TGTGCCTGCAGTGGTTGGGACAGGGGGAGGGGGAACCAAGAGACCCAGTACTTC.

This clonotype appeared many times. The rearrangement uses TRBV4-2 and TRBJ2-3; 13 positions agree with TRBD2. This CDR3 contains 16 residues. With V trimmed by 3 bases and J by 4 bases, 4 bases remained unmatched. CDR1 and CDR2 from the germline V gene are LGHNA and YNFKEQ. CDR3 sequence (DNA): TGTGCCAGCAGCCAGGTGGGACTAGCGGGGTCAGATACGCAGTATTTT. Protein: CASSQVGLAGSDTQYF.

This clonotype occurred a few times. The V call is TRBV19, the J call TRBJ2-7; D gene ambiguous. V was trimmed by 8 bases and J by 7 bases, leaving 21 bases between them. This CDR3 is built from 14 residues. Per germline, CDR1 LNHDA and CDR2 SQIVND (reference sequence). Written as DNA, the CDR3 is TGTGCCAGTCAGACCCACCCGGACCTCAATGAGCAGTACTTC. Translated: CASQTHPDLNEQYF.

This clonotype came up a few times. The chain uses TRBV6-5 and TRBJ1-6; 8 bases map to TRBD1. J gave up 9 bases and V 8 bases, and 3 bases lay outside the gene matches. Germline assignment: CDR1 MNHEY and CDR2 SVGAGI. The CDR3 is 12 amino acids. The CDR3 DNA sequence: TGTGCCAGCGGACAGGGCGTTTCACCCCTCCACTTT. Translation gives CASGQGVSPLHF.